The 17 T cell receptor beta chains presented below share a single source sample, sequenced in a study of T cell repertoires in cytomegalovirus infection. TCRdb independently ran MiXCR on the reads; one entry per CDR3 protein. The sample lists 310,000 or so distinct CDR3 sequences; about 9.2% were seen once. Material: PBMCs. The receptors were sampled from a human donor in good health (CMV status not recorded). Some clones in this sample may be carry-over from other donors' samples.

This clonotype came up a few times. The chain uses TRBV5-6 and TRBJ2-7; 7 nucleotides align to TRBD1. J gave up 4 bases and V 4 bases, and 5 bases lay outside the gene matches. The CDR3 is made up of 13 amino acids. Germline CDR1 and CDR2: SGHDT and YYEEEE. The chain's CDR3 is CASSGPGQYEQYV. The CDR3, as DNA: TGTGCCAGCAGCGGCCCGGGACAGTACGAGCAGTACGTC.

This clonotype was counted many times. CDR3 sequence: CSVAAGAVNQPQHF. The CDR3 region has the DNA TGCAGCGTTGCGGCGGGGGCCGTCAATCAGCCCCAGCATTTT. The chain carries TRBV29-1 and TRBJ1-5, with a tentative D call TRBD1 (6 bases). Germline CDR1 is SQVTM and CDR2 is ANQGSEA. The CDR3 is 14 residues long. V was cut by 4 bases and J by 3 bases, with 13 bases left in between.

This clonotype was recorded a few times. The gene calls are TRBV10-3 and TRBJ2-5; D gene unclear. The CDR3 runs to 12 residues. V lost 3 bases and J 1 base, leaving 3 bases between the germline ends. Germline V gene data show CDR1 as ENHRY and CDR2 as SYGVKD. The CDR3 DNA sequence: TGTGCCATCAGTGACCCCCAAGAGACCCAGTACTTC. It specifies CAISDPQETQYF.

This clonotype occurred many times. The V gene is TRBV13, the J gene TRBJ2-3; 7 nucleotides agree with TRBD2. Germline V gene sequence: CDR1 PRHDT, CDR2 FYEKMQ (reference sequence). The ends lost 5 bases at V and 4 bases at J; junction bases unmatched: 18. The CDR3 is 18 residues long. CDR3 region: CASSLRTRYQRGADTQYF. Written as DNA, the CDR3 is TGTGCCAGCAGCCTTAGGACTAGGTACCAGAGAGGTGCAGATACGCAGTATTTT.

This clonotype was seen many times. V is TRBV20-1 and J is TRBJ2-4; no clear D gene. V was trimmed by 5 bases and J by 3 bases, leaving 14 bases between them. The CDR3 totals 14 residues. Germline CDR1 reads DFQATT; CDR2 reads SNEGSKA (reference sequence). CDR3 bases: TGCAGTGCTTATTCGGGTTCTGTCAAAAACATTCAGTACTTC. This sequence encodes CSAYSGSVKNIQYF.

The J gene is TRBJ1-6, the V gene TRBV7-9, with D uncertain. This CDR3 has 14 amino acids. Germline V gene lookup returns CDR1 SEHNR and CDR2 FQNEAQ (reference sequence). The V gene lost 6 bases and the J gene lost 5 bases, with 11 bases spanning the gap. CDR3: CASSYRANNSPLHF. CDR3 bases: TGTGCCAGCAGTTACCGGGCCAATAATTCACCCCTCCACTTT.

Ten or more counts support this clonotype. The chain is built from TRBV6-1 and TRBJ1-1; D call uncertain. The CDR3 has 12 amino acids. The V end lost 7 bases, the J end lost 4 bases, and 10 bases lay between the germline ends. Germline values: CDR1 MNHNS, CDR2 SASEGT. CDR3 in amino acids: CASNGESTEAFF. The CDR3 DNA reads as TGTGCCAGCAATGGGGAGAGCACTGAAGCTTTCTTT.

This clonotype was counted at least ten times. The rearrangement uses TRBV20-1 and TRBJ1-1, with a weak D call TRBD1 (5 bases). The CDR3 has 14 residues. The V end was cut by 0 bases, the J end by 0 bases, with 8 bases between. Per germline, CDR1 DFQATT and CDR2 SNEGSKA (reference sequence). The CDR3 region has the DNA TGCAGTGCTAGAGAACTCAGGGTGAACACTGAAGCTTTCTTT. This codes for CSARELRVNTEAFF.

This clonotype was seen many times. The V and J genes are TRBV7-2 and TRBJ1-6; no clear D. The CDR3 totals 16 residues. From germline, CDR1 is SGHTA and CDR2 FQGNSA. V dropped 1 base and J dropped 6 bases, with 13 bases sitting between them. The CDR3 region has the DNA TGTGCCAGCAGCTTAGATAGTCCACTTTCTAATTCACCCCTCCACTTT. The encoded protein is CASSLDSPLSNSPLHF.

A word on this clonotype: Since a much larger clone is just one base distant, this may be a read error. The CDR3, as DNA: TGTGCCAGCAGCCCGGGACAGCGCACCGGGGAGCTGTTTTTT. As protein: CASSPGQRTGELFF. The rearrangement joins TRBV6-2 or TRBV6-3 to TRBJ2-2; 7 bases are a match to TRBD1. The length of the CDR3 is 14 residues. Germline-derived CDR1 and CDR2 are MNHEY and SVGEGT. Germline trimming cut 6 bases from V and 4 bases from J; bases unmatched to any gene: 5.

This clonotype was detected ten times or more. The CDR3 loop reads CASSSLWGNTYNEQFF. The CDR3, as DNA: TGTGCCAGCAGTTCCTTATGGGGTAACACCTACAATGAGCAGTTCTTC. The rearrangement uses TRBV28 and TRBJ2-1; D is ambiguous. In germline, CDR1 is MDHEN, CDR2 SYDVKM. The CDR3 totals 16 residues. V was shortened by 4 bases and J by 2 bases, with 15 bases between the two germline ends.

The CDR3 spells CASSLTSGGPSGNEQFF. The CDR3 DNA follows: TGTGCCAGCAGTTTGACTAGCGGGGGGCCCTCGGGCAATGAGCAGTTCTTC. The chain joins TRBV7-3 to TRBJ2-1; 13 bases match TRBD2. The V gene's germline CDR1 is SGHTA and CDR2 FQGTGA. After removal of 6 bases from V and 6 bases from J, the junction contained 11 bases not matched to a gene. The CDR3 consists of 17 residues.

The chain links TRBV7-2 to TRBJ2-5, with D possibly called TRBD1 or TRBD2 (7 bases each). The CDR3 runs to 15 residues. Trimming pared 8 bases from V and 4 bases from J, leaving 20 bases between. The germline CDR1 and CDR2 sequences are SGHTA and FQGNSA. CDR3 sequence (DNA): TGTGCCAGCTCTCAGGGGGGGGGCCCCCCAGAGACCCAGTACTTC. Translated, it gives CASSQGGGPPETQYF.

The V gene is TRBV9, the J gene TRBJ2-2; D gene ambiguous. Germline CDR1 SGDLS, CDR2 YYNGEE. V was trimmed by 3 bases and J by 9 bases, leaving 3 bases between them. This CDR3 contains 10 residues. CDR3 bases: TGTGCCAGCAGCGGCCGGGAGCTGTTTTTT. This encodes CASSGRELFF. The full variable domain, with the rest looked up from reference TRBV9 and TRBJ2-2, is DSGVTQTPKHLITATGQRVTLRCSPRSGDLSVYWYQQSLDQGLQFLIQYYNGEERAKGNILERFSAQQFPDLHSELNLSSLELGDSALYFCASSGRELFFGEGSRLTVL.

This clonotype occurred many times. The rearrangement uses TRBV7-2 and TRBJ2-5, with D perhaps TRBD1 (5 bases). This CDR3 has 13 residues. CDR1 is SGHTA and CDR2 is FQGNSA in the germline V gene. V gave up 5 bases and J gave up 4 bases, with 11 bases separating them. CDR3 sequence (DNA): TGTGCCAGCAGCCCCAGGGTCGGAGAGACCCAGTACTTC. As protein: CASSPRVGETQYF.

This clonotype was counted ten times or more. V usage is TRBV7-9 and J usage is TRBJ2-3, with D possibly matching TRBD2 (5 bases). V was clipped by 4 bases and J by 1 base, with 15 bases between them. The germline V gene encodes CDR1 SEHNR and CDR2 FQNEAQ (reference sequence). CDR3 length: 16 residues. The CDR3 region has the DNA TGTGCCAGCAGCTCCTTTCTCCCAGCGGGCACAGATACGCAGTATTTT. Translating gives CASSSFLPAGTDTQYF.

The table lists this clonotype with many counts. The chain links TRBV19 to TRBJ1-5, with TRBD1 matching over 11 bases. V shed 4 bases, J shed 6 bases, and the junction held 2 bases outside the gene matches. The CDR3 has 14 residues. Germline V gene sequence: CDR1 LNHDA, CDR2 SQIVND (reference sequence). CDR3 sequence (DNA): TGTGCCAGTAGTAGGACAGGGGGCTTTCAGCCCCAGCATTTT. Protein: CASSRTGGFQPQHF.